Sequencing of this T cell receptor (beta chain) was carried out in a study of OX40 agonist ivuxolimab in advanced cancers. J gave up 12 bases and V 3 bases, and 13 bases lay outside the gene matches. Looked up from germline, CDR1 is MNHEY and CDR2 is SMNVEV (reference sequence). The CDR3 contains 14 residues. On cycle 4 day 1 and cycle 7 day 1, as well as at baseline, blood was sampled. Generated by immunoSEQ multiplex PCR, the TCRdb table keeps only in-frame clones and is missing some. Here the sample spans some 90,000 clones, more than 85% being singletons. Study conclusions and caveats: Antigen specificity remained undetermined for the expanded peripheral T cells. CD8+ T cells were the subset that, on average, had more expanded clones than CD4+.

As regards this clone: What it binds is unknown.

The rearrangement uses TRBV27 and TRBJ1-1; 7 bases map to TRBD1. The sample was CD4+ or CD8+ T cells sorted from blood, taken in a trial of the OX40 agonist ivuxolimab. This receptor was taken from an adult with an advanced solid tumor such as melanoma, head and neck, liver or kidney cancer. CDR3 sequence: CASSLDYRGGVTFF. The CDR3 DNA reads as TGTGCCAGCAGTTTGGACTACAGGGGCGGGGTAACTTTCTTT.